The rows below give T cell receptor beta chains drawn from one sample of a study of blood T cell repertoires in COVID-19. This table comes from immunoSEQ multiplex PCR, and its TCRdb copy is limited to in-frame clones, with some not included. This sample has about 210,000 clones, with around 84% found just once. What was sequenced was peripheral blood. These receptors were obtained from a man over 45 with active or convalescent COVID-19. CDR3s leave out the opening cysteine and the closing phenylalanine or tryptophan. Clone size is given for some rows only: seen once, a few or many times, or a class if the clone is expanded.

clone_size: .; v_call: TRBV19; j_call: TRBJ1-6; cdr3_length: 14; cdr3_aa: ASSPPPGQPDSPLH
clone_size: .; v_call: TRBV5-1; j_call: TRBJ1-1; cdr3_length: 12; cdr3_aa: ASSLGTGSTEAF
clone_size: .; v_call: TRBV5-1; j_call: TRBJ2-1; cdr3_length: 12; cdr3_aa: ASSLVAGGHEQF
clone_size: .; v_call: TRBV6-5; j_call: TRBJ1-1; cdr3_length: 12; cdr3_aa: ASTMTGEWTEAF
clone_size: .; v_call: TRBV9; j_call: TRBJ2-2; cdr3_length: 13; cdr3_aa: ASSVRDSYTGELF
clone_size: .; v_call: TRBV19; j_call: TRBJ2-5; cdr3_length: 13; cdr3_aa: ASSIWTGGRETQY
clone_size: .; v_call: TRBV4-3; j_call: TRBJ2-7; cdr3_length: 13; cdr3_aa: ASSLGLAGTYEQY
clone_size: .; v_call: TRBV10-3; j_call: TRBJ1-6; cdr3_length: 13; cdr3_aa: AISGQGQGSSPLH
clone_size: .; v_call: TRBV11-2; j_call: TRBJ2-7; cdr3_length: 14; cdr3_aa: ASSPLRGPRSYEQY
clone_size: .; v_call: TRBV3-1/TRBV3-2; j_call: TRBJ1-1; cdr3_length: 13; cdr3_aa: ASSRGFGVDTEAF
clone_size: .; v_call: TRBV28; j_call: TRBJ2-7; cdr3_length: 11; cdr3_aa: ASSLLTSLEQY
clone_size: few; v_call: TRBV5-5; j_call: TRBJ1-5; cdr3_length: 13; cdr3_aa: ASSLGRGSNQPQH
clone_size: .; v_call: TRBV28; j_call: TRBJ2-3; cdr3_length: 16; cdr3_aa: ASSFQWLAGAQSDTQY